This TCR beta chain was retrieved from a study of PD-L1 blockade in urothelial cancer. Across the study: Blood was tested 3 weeks (second dose) and 6 weeks into treatment.

Patients were living with locally advanced or metastatic urothelial carcinoma. The protocol was immunoSEQ multiplex PCR, while the TCRdb copy is restricted to in-frame clones and leaves out a portion. The repertoire has approximately 38,000 clones, 85% to 90% of them found once; the top ten carry around 1.8%. The trim removed 4 bases at V and 6 bases at J, leaving 4 bases unmatched. This CDR3 is built from 13 residues. Germline V gene data show CDR1 as SQVTM and CDR2 as ANQGSEA. This rearrangement joins TRBV29-1 to TRBJ2-2, with TRBD1 identical over 8 bases. The source of this sequence is a man aged 60-69 years with urothelial cancer. The input for sequencing was PBMCs, taken around atezolizumab (anti-PD-L1) treatment. The CDR3 is CSVVQGAAGELFF. CDR3 nucleotides: TGCAGCGTTGTTCAGGGGGCGGCCGGGGAGCTGTTTTTT.